Following are 19 T cell receptor beta chains from one sample sequenced in a study of cytomegalovirus exposure and HLA in healthy donors (dated by TCRdb to about 2017). Library method: the immunoSEQ multiplex PCR assay. For the multiplex PCR, a mixture combining 60 forward primers for TCR Vbeta segments and 13 reverse primers for TCR Jbeta segments was used. TCRdb stores this immuneACCESS table with in-frame sequences only. Part of the clones is absent; in the studies checked, under half of the shortfall reflects unresolved V genes, and no reason is known for the rest. Recorded for this sample are fewer than 250,000 clones; roughly 87% of them occurred a single time. The ten largest clones add up to around 0.99% of the sample. Sequenced material: PBMCs. The receptors derive from a boy aged 2 to 10 in good health and CMV-seronegative.

This clone has a single count. The chain is built from TRBV27 and TRBJ2-2; 9 bases are shared with TRBD2. Germline CDR1 is MNHEY and CDR2 is SMNVEV (reference sequence). The CDR3 has 16 residues. The trim removed 1 base at V and 5 bases at J, leaving 5 bases unmatched. CDR3 DNA: TGTGCCAGCAGTTTATGGCGGGAGGGTGAAACCGGGGAGCTGTTTTTT. Its protein product is CASSLWREGETGELFF.

V gene TRBV7-2 combines with J gene TRBJ2-1; D possibly corresponds to TRBD1 (5 bases). Trimming took off 2 bases at V and 3 bases at J, with 14 bases between the two ends. The CDR3 contains 16 residues. Per the germline V gene, CDR1 is SGHTA and CDR2 is FQGNSA. CDR3 residues: CASSLFSPGLYNEQFF. The DNA for the CDR3 is TGTGCCAGCAGCTTATTTAGCCCAGGGCTCTACAATGAGCAGTTCTTC.

CDR3 nucleotide sequence: TGCGCCAGCAGCTTGGTAGGGACTTTCGCCGAAGATACGCAGTATTTT. Protein: CASSLVGTFAEDTQYF. The chain recombines TRBV5-1 with TRBJ2-3, with D tentatively TRBD2 (6 bases). V was cut by 0 bases and J by 5 bases, with 16 bases left in between. The CDR3 has 16 amino acids. Germline assignment: CDR1 SGHRS and CDR2 YFSETQ.

The chain links TRBV19 to TRBJ2-3, with 9 bases identical to TRBD2. Losses at the gene ends were 6 bases for V and 5 bases for J; bases not matched to a gene: 15. The V gene's germline CDR1 is LNHDA and CDR2 SQIVND (reference sequence). The CDR3 sequence is 17 residues long. The CDR3 is CASRPRGGSGGIDTQYF. The CDR3 DNA follows: TGTGCCAGTAGGCCGAGGGGGGGAAGCGGGGGGATAGATACGCAGTATTTT.

V and J are TRBV29-1 and TRBJ2-1, with 9 bases identical to TRBD2. There are 14 residues in the CDR3. V lost 6 bases and J lost 6; bases outside the gene matches: 9. Germline lookup yields CDR1 SQVTM and CDR2 ANQGSEA. For the CDR3, the DNA is TGCAGCGTGGCCCCTAGCGGGACGGGCAATGAGCAGTTCTTC. It encodes CSVAPSGTGNEQFF.

This chain joins TRBV2 and TRBJ1-5, with 10 bases that match TRBD1. Germline V gives CDR1 SNHLY, CDR2 FYNNEI. V lost 6 bases to trimming and J lost 4 bases; unmatched junction nucleotides: 15. This CDR3 is 18 amino acids long. The CDR3 loop reads CASRSKYSGTGDNQPQHF. The DNA of the CDR3 is TGTGCCAGCAGAAGTAAATATTCCGGGACAGGGGATAATCAGCCCCAGCATTTT.

On this clone: One junction end does not reproduce the germline sequence, and a read error may be involved. This rearrangement joins TRBV28 to TRBJ2-7; weak D call: TRBD1 (6 bases). The CDR3 has 12 residues. Germline CDR1 reads MDHEN; CDR2 reads SYDVKM. DNA of the CDR3: TGTGCCAGCAGCCTCGAACCGGGACACAGAGACTTC. Translated, it gives CASSLEPGHRDF.

The chain is built from TRBV4-1 and TRBJ2-2; 9 positions match TRBD1. Germline CDR1 is MGHRA and CDR2 is YSYEKL. V lost 4 bases and J lost 6; bases outside the gene matches: 0. This CDR3 has 13 amino acids. The CDR3, as DNA: TGCGCCAGCAGCCGACAGGGGGCCGGGGAGCTGTTTTTT. Translation gives CASSRQGAGELFF.

CDR3 region: CASGTSGATDTQYF. CDR3 coding DNA: TGTGCCAGTGGGACTAGCGGAGCCACAGATACGCAGTATTTT. This sequence joins TRBV2 and TRBJ2-3, with TRBD2 identical over 11 bases. Per germline, CDR1 SNHLY and CDR2 FYNNEI. This CDR3 is built from 14 residues. V trimming: 9 bases; J trimming: 2 bases; junction bases outside the gene matches: 4.

The chain combines TRBV7-9 with TRBJ2-3, with D perhaps TRBD1 (7 bases). Germline V gene sequence: CDR1 SEHNR, CDR2 FQNEAQ (reference sequence). Deletions cut 7 bases from V and 2 bases from J, with 13 bases between. The CDR3 covers 14 residues. This CDR3 is CASTRGTVTDTQYF. CDR3 nucleotides: TGTGCCAGCACCCGCGGGACAGTCACAGATACGCAGTATTTT.

The chain recombines TRBV19 with TRBJ2-1; TRBD2 matches 9 bases. CDR3 size: 17 residues. Germline lookup yields CDR1 LNHDA and CDR2 SQIVND (reference sequence). Unmatched junction bases numbered 8, after V lost 0 bases and J lost 5 bases. CDR3 nucleotides: TGTGCCAGTAGTATAGAATCAGCGGGGGGCGTAGACAATGAGCAGTTCTTC. Its protein is CASSIESAGGVDNEQFF.

The V call is TRBV19, the J call TRBJ1-3; D is uncertain. Per germline, CDR1 LNHDA and CDR2 SQIVND (reference sequence). Trimming stripped 0 bases from V and 4 bases from J, with 13 bases between. CDR3 size: 16 residues. The CDR3 reads CASSIENRGYGNTIYF. The CDR3 region has the DNA TGTGCCAGTAGTATAGAAAACCGAGGCTACGGAAACACCATATATTTT.

This chain connects TRBV7-3 to TRBJ2-3, with a tentative D call TRBD2 (7 bases). The germline gives CDR1 SGHTA, CDR2 FQGTGA. CDR3 length: 16 amino acids. Trimming took off 1 base at V and 2 bases at J, with 13 bases between the two ends. The CDR3 nucleotides read TGTGCCAGCAGCTTAATGGGCGGGGGCTCCACAGATACGCAGTATTTT. Its protein product is CASSLMGGGSTDTQYF. The whole variable domain, remainder taken from reference TRBV7-3 and TRBJ2-3, is GAGVSQTPSNKVTEKGKYVELRCDPISGHTALYWYRQSLGQGPEFLIYFQGTGAADDSGLPNDRFFAVRPEGSVSTLKIQRTERGDSAVYLCASSLMGGGSTDTQYFGPGTRLTVL.

V is TRBV9 and J is TRBJ1-2; D is uncertain. Trimming stripped 0 bases from V and 1 base from J, with 7 bases between. CDR3 length: 14 residues. Germline values: CDR1 SGDLS, CDR2 YYNGEE. The CDR3 loop is CASSVVSGNYGYTF. CDR3 DNA sequence: TGTGCCAGCAGCGTAGTATCCGGTAACTATGGCTACACCTTC.

This rearrangement joins TRBV5-1 to TRBJ2-7; TRBD2 agrees at 9 bases. V shed 4 bases, J shed 5 bases, and the junction held 7 bases outside the gene matches. Germline loops: CDR1 SGHRS, CDR2 YFSETQ. The CDR3 extends over 14 amino acids. CDR3 protein: CASSGASGTDEQYF. The CDR3 DNA follows: TGCGCCAGCAGCGGGGCTAGCGGGACCGACGAGCAGTACTTC.

The chain joins TRBV14 to TRBJ2-7; D may be TRBD1 (6 bases). Trimming shortened V by 1 base and J by 2 bases, and 9 bases separated the two germline ends. The CDR3 totals 14 residues. Per germline, CDR1 SGHDN and CDR2 FVKESK. Here the CDR3 DNA reads TGTGCCAGCAGCCAAGCAGGGGTCGCCTACGAGCAGTACTTC. Translated: CASSQAGVAYEQYF.

This rearrangement joins TRBV4-2 to TRBJ2-1; tentatively, D is TRBD2 (5 bases). Germline V CDR1 and CDR2: LGHNA, YNFKEQ. This CDR3 comprises 16 residues. The V end lost 1 base, the J end lost 3 bases, and 13 bases lay between the germline ends. CDR3 protein: CASSQAGDVRYNEQFF. CDR3 DNA sequence: TGTGCCAGCAGCCAAGCCGGGGATGTACGCTACAATGAGCAGTTCTTC.

The J gene is TRBJ2-5, the V gene TRBV30; perhaps TRBD2 as D (7 bases). The DNA end favors TRBJ2-7, so the J call may be wrong. Germline CDR1 is GTSNPN and CDR2 is SVGIG (reference sequence). This CDR3 contains 13 residues. CDR3 region: CAWAGGTPHEQYF. The CDR3 nucleotides are TGTGCCTGGGCCGGGGGGACACCCCACGAGCAGTACTTC.

The gene calls are TRBV28 and TRBJ2-7; 10 nucleotides agree with TRBD1. With V trimmed by 7 bases and J by 5 bases, 11 bases remained unmatched. CDR3 length: 15 residues. Germline V lookup: CDR1 MDHEN, CDR2 SYDVKM. Written as DNA, the CDR3 is TGTGCCAGCAACCTAGCCTGGGACAGGGGCGACGAGCAGTACTTC. Translating it yields CASNLAWDRGDEQYF.